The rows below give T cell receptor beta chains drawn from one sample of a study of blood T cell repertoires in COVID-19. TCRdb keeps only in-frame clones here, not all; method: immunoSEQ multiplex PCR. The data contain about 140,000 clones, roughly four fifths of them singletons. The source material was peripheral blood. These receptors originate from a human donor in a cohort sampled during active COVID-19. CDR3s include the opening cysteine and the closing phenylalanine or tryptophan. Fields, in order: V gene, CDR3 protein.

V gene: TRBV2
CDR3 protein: CASSVRSHSNQPQHF

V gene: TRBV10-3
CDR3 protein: CATRAFQEKLFF

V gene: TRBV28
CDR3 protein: CASSLRGGRETQYF

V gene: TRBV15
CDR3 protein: CATSRSNRGGYEQYF

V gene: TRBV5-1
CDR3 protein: CASSLVSGGPQETQYF

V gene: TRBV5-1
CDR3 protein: CASKGTSGTGELFF

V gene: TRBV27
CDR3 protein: CASSSTITGKFF

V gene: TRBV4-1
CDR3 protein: CASSQGNPAELGSPLHF

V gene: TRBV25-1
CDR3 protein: CASSETSGGSYNEQFF

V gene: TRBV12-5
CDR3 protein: CASGLPTVDEQFF

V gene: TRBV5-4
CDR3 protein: CASSPQDRDNYGYTF

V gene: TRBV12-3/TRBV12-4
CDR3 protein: CASSFSDTQYF

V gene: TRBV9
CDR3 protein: CASSFSTSPPDTQYF

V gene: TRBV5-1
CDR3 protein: CASSGTSGKDTQYF

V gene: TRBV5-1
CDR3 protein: CASSLAETGHRNSPLHF

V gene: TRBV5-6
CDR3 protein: CASSFRTGAMNTEAFF

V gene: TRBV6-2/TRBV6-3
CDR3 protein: CASSSGTSETDTQYF

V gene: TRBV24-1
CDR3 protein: CATSDFPQSSYNEQFF

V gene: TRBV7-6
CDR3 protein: CASSFYDRGNEKLFF

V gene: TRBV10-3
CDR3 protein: CAISETGTGANVLTF

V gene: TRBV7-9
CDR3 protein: CASSYTGTGGMATEAFF

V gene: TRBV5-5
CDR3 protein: CASSLAGGKNYGYTF

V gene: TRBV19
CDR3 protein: CASSSAGNTEAFF

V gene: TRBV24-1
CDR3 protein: CATSDFSTQYF

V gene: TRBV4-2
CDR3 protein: CASSQKRGQVGELFF

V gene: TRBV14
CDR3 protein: CASSQAPLQQETQYF

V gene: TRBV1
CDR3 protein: CTSSPLGGNTIYF

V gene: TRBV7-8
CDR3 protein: CASSFPGQGNLNYGYTF

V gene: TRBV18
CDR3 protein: CASSPSGLYEQYF

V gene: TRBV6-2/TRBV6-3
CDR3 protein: CASSPEPGANTEAFF

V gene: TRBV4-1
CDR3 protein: CASSQGQLNTQYF

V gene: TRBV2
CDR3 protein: CASNPRGQNSPLHF

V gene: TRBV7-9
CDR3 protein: CASSPQLQETQYF

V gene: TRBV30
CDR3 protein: CACSTGGGYTF

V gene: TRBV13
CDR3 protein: CASSIQGADTGELFF